Sequencing of this T cell receptor (beta chain) was carried out in a study of T-cell reconstitution after alpha-beta-depleted transplantation in children. The table lists this clonotype with many counts. Unique molecular identifiers were used to barcode this TCRbeta library. A single record per CDR3 protein comes from TCRdb applying MiXCR to the PCR reads. In the table there are some 600,000 distinct CDR3 sequences, approximately 15% of which are singletons. The source material was PBMCs from the stem cell graft donor, sampled from the stem cell graft. This sequence originates from a human donor who donated a stem cell graft to a child with acute myeloid leukemia.

CDR3 region: CSASGGVAYEQYV. DNA of the CDR3: TGCAGTGCCAGCGGGGGGGTGGCCTACGAGCAGTACGTC. The chain uses TRBV20-1 and TRBJ2-7; 10 bases match TRBD2. Germline V gene sequence: CDR1 DFQATT, CDR2 SNEGSKA (reference sequence). The CDR3 covers 13 residues. The trim removed 6 bases at V and 2 bases at J, leaving 4 bases unmatched.